This T cell receptor beta chain was recorded in a study of blood T cells in healthy people across ages (dated by TCRdb to the mid-2010s). The study in broad terms: In model experiments, roughly one uniquely barcoded TCR beta cDNA molecule per two T cells was captured by template switching. Four age groups were formed from the donors: young (average approximately 15 years), middle-aged (approximately 42), aged (more than 55) and long-lived (around 82). Using deep sequencing normalized with unique cDNA molecular identifiers, the study measured how TCR beta repertoire diversity changes with age. Two additional independent replicas of 1 million unique cDNA reads from the same blood draw were analyzed for two donors (one aged 18 to 30 and one aged 80 or older). To avoid experimental bias, donors of different ages were randomly spread across the sequencing lanes. The paper's findings and limits, for the study overall: Bulk unsorted PBMC profiling prevented conclusive comparison of naive and antigen-experienced compartments. Estimates of total diversity from one million sequenced T cells were regarded as lower bounds and underestimates. As age increased, observed TCR beta diversity per million T cells dropped in a roughly linear way, and a significant reduction was already evident by age 40. The CMV infection status of donors was not known, potentially confounding age-related changes in expanded clonotypes. Compared with the aged group, more naive CD4+ T cells, fewer expanded clones and increased TCR diversity were shown by the long-lived group, suggesting age selection. The percentage of naive T cells measured by flow cytometry correlated strongly with observed TCR beta diversity.

The roughly 37 donors, aged about 6 to 95 years, were systemically healthy Caucasian individuals from Russia. Each donor gave ten milliliters of peripheral blood, collected into EDTA-treated Vacutainer tubes. Ficoll-Paque density-gradient centrifugation was used to isolate PBMCs, with at least 7 million per sample. Total RNA was extracted from PBMCs with Trizol reagent, with at least 6 micrograms obtained per sample. Naive CD45RAhigh/CD27high T cell percentages were measured by flow cytometry on a PBMC aliquot from every donor. This clonotype was seen repeatedly, ten times or more. It has no known antigen specificity. No much larger clone is present one base from it, and per-base qualities are unavailable. Libraries came from 5' RACE. Instrument used: Illumina HiSeq 2500. A second about 7 to 11 cycle PCR used a sample-barcoded 5' primer and a J-beta primer mix. A unique molecular identifier was introduced onto each TCR beta cDNA molecule by a template-switch 5' adaptor carrying 12 random nucleotides. At least 2.5 million CDR3-containing paired-end reads were obtained from each sample. The Mint cDNA synthesis kit, primed by a TRBC-specific oligonucleotide, was used to synthesize first-strand cDNA from all RNA. All cDNA was treated with uracil-DNA glycosylase and then went through a first 18-cycle PCR with the universal primers M1SS and BC2_uni_R. Processing in the source paper ran as follows. Normalization of each sample was performed by random selection of 1 million high-quality reads, each carrying a distinct molecular identifier. Reads with shared molecular identifiers were discarded instead of being binned into consensus sequences. MiTCR, set to a Q25 quality threshold and the strictest error-elimination algorithm, was used for CDR3 identification, clonotype clustering and error correction. A nonparametric unseen species model with Euler transformation was used to estimate a lower bound on total TCR beta diversity. Through fastp at Q25 and MiXCR, TCRdb rebuilt clones from the public reads, retaining in-frame beta chains. For every CDR3 protein sequence, its rows merge into one entry that carries the most common genes and DNA. These V and J calls originate from TCRdb's pipeline instead of the authors' own analysis. This sample has 710,000 or so distinct CDR3 sequences in its table, and about 34% of those were observed once. The biggest ten clones account for less than 20% of the sample.

The CDR3, cysteine through phenylalanine, is 15 amino acids long. Only the CDR3 portion is preserved as DNA: 45 bases, with reading frame beginning at the first base. CDR1 and CDR2 are read off the germline V gene as SGHDT and YYEEEE. V gives up 3 bases and J gives up 2 bases, and the segment between their germline ends measures 14 bases. The sequencing sample was made of blood. The chain couples TRBV5-6 to TRBJ2-5; the D gene is perhaps TRBD1 or TRBD2, each of them matching over 5 bases. The sequence came from a woman over 75 in good health. Donor details come from another sample of the same person, matched by shared clones. The DNA sequence reads TGTGCCAGCAGCTCGGACCGGGACGTTCAAGAGACCCAGTACTTC. Its coded protein is CASSSDRDVQETQYF.